Included here is one T cell receptor (beta chain) sequence, with context. Its antigen is currently not known. One base away there is no much larger clone; base qualities are not given. The sample comes from a study of blood T cell repertoires in COVID-19 (TCRdb year 2020). Regarding the research as a whole: Collaborator samples came from the United States, Italy and Spain and covered acute and convalescent phases of COVID-19. The dataset comprised deeply sampled blood TCRbeta repertoires from subjects exposed to, actively infected with, or recovered from COVID-19. Samples came from the ongoing ImmuneRACE study (first 160 participants) plus 1,254 subjects from 6 global collaborators. A freely available public database, intended as a resource for researchers studying the immune response to SARS-CoV-2, is where the repertoires were released. Where available, HLA class I and class II types were taken from metadata supplied by the sample provider and were not determined by assay-based typing. The material from the prospective study consisted of cDNA or gDNA derived from T cells, B-cell-depleted T cells, or PBMCs. Sample metadata almost always included a de-identified subject ID, COVID-19 status, age in years and sex.

TCRbeta CDR3 regions were amplified from genomic DNA using the immunoSEQ Assay, a bias-controlled multiplex PCR. On the study's bioinformatics: The number of nucleated cells in each sample was estimated by amplification of reference gene primers within the assay. Sequence reads were collapsed and filtered to measure the absolute abundance of every unique TCRbeta CDR3 rearrangement. For each sample, productive Simpson clonality was calculated as the square root of Simpson's diversity index across productive rearrangements. Not all clones reach the TCRdb copy of this immuneACCESS table, which keeps in-frame sequences only. Checked studies attribute under half of the gap to unresolved V genes and leave the rest unexplained. V, J and clone size reflect that table, while D and trimming were determined from the DNA. This sample comprises about 61,000 clones, around nine tenths of them detected only once. Of the sample, about a fifth falls within the top ten clones.

From a lookup of the germline V gene, CDR1 and CDR2 are SQVTM and ANQGSEA. The junction shows trimming of 8 bases on V and 3 bases on J, and the gene matches do not reach 9 bases of it. Reading from cysteine to phenylalanine, the CDR3 counts 14 amino acids. Left in the record is the CDR3 DNA by itself, 42 bases read in frame from the first base. Here is what the overall study found, with its caveats: Clinical and demographic metadata were provided uncurated, with the amount varying by source and participant.

Collaborating institutions collected whole blood in K2EDTA tubes following their own protocols. For TCRbeta analysis, collaborator samples were shipped as frozen whole blood, as isolated PBMCs, or as DNA extracted from either sample type. Sequencing input: peripheral blood. This clonotype was obtained from a woman between 45 and 60 years old with active or convalescent COVID-19. The rearrangement joined TRBV29-1 to TRBJ2-2, with 7 junctional bases fitting TRBD1. The DNA reads TGCAGCATTACAGGGGCCGGTCACACCGGGGAGCTGTTTTTT. Translated, this gives CSITGAGHTGELFF.